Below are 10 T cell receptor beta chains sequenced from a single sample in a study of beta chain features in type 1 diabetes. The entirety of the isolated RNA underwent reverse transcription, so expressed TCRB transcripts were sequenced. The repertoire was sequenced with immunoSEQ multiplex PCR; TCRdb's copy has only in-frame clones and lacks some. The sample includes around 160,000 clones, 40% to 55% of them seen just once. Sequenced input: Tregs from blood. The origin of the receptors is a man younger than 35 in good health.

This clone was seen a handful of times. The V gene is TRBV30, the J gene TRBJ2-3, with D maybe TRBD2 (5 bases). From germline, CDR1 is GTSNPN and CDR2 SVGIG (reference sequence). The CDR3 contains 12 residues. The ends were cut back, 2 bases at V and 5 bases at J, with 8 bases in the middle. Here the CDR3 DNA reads TGTGCCTGGAGTAGAGGGTTAGATACGCAGTATTTT. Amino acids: CAWSRGLDTQYF.

CDR3 DNA: TGTGCCAGCAGTGAATGGGGCAATATAGGGGCCCAGTACTTC. This codes for CASSEWGNIGAQYF. The rearrangement links TRBV6-1 to TRBJ2-5, with D perhaps matching TRBD1 (5 bases). CDR1 and CDR2 (germline): MNHNS, SASEGT. Trimming cost V 2 bases and J 9 bases, with 16 bases left between them. The CDR3 is 14 residues long.

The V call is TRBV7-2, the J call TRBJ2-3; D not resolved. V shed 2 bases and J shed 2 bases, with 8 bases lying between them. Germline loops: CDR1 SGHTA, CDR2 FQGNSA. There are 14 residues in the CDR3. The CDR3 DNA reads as TGTGCCAGCAGCTTAACATTCCTCACAGATACGCAGTATTTT. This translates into CASSLTFLTDTQYF.

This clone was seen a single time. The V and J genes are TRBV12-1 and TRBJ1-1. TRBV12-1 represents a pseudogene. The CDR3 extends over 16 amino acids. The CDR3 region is CASSFPSAGGETEAFF. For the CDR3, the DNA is TGTGCCAGCAGCTTTCCTTCGGCAGGAGGGGAAACTGAAGCTTTCTTT.

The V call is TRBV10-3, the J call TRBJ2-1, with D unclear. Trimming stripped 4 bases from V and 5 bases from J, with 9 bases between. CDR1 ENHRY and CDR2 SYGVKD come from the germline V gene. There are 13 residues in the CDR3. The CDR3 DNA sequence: TGTGCCATCAGTGTGGCCACCCACAATGAGCAGTTCTTC. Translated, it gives CAISVATHNEQFF.

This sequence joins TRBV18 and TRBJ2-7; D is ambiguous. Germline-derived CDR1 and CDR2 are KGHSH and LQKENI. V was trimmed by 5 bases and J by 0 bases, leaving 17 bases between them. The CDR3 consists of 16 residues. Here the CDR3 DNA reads TGTGCCAGCTCAGTCCTATCCCCCGCAAGCTCCTACGAGCAGTACTTC. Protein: CASSVLSPASSYEQYF.

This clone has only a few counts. This CDR3 is CASSPFGQRNTEAFF. CDR3 in DNA: TGTGCCAGCAGCCCCTTCGGACAGAGGAACACTGAAGCTTTCTTT. The chain uses TRBV5-4 and TRBJ1-1, with a possible D match to TRBD1 (6 bases). V was pared by 4 bases and J by 1 base, with 14 bases between. The CDR3 consists of 15 residues. Germline V lookup: CDR1 SGHNT, CDR2 YYREEE (reference sequence).

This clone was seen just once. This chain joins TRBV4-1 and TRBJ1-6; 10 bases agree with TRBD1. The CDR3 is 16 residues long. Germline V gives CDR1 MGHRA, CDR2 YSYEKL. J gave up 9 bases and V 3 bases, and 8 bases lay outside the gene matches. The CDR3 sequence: CASSQSSGQGGSPLHF. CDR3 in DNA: TGCGCCAGCAGCCAGAGCTCTGGACAGGGGGGTTCACCCCTCCACTTT.

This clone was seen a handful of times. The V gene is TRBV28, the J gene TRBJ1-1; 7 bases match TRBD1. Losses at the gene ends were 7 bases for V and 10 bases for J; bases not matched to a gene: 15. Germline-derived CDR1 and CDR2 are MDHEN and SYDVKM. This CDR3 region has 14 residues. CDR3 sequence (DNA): TGTGCCAGCACCGCATCTTCGGTAGGGGGCTTAGCTTTCTTT. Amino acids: CASTASSVGGLAFF.

CDR3 nucleotide sequence: TGTGCCAGCAGACCCGACGAGGGGGGGTGGAACACTGAAGCTTTCTTT. Its translation: CASRPDEGGWNTEAFF. The chain is built from TRBV5-4 and TRBJ1-1, with TRBD1 as a possible D gene (6 bases). V lost 5 bases to trimming and J lost 1 base, with 18 bases between them. This CDR3 is 16 amino acids long. CDR1 is SGHNT, CDR2 YYREEE, per germline (reference sequence).